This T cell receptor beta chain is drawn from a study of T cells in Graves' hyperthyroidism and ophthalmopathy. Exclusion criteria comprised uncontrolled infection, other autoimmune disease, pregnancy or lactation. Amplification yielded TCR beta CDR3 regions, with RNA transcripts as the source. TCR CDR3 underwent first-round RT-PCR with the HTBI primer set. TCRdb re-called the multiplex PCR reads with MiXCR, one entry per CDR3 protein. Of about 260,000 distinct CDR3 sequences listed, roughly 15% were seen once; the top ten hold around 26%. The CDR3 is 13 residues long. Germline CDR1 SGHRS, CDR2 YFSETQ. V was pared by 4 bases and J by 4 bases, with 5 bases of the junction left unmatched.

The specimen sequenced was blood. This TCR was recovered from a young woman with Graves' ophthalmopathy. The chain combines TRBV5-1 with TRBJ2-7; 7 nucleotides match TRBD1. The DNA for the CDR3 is TGCGCCAGCAGCATGACAGGGTTTTACGAGCAGTACTTC. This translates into CASSMTGFYEQYF.